One and the same sample provided the 10 T cell receptor beta chains below, sequenced in a study of T cell responses to AZD1222 COVID-19 vaccine. Profiling relied on immunoSEQ multiplex PCR, and the TCRdb table lists in-frame clones only, not all of them. The table includes over 95,000 clones, more than 75% detected once. The input for sequencing was peripheral blood, taken on day 0 of AZD1222 vaccination. The receptor source for this set is an adult in good health.

This rearrangement joins TRBV2 to TRBJ2-2; D not certain. The CDR3 totals 13 residues. Trimming took off 6 bases at V and 6 bases at J, with 11 bases between the two ends. CDR1 is SNHLY, CDR2 FYNNEI, per germline. Written as DNA, the CDR3 is TGTGCCAGCAGGGTCACGGTCGCCGGGGAGCTGTTTTTT. The encoded protein is CASRVTVAGELFF.

The V gene is TRBV11-2, the J gene TRBJ2-5; TRBD1 or TRBD2 may be the D gene (7 bases each). Germline loops: CDR1 SGHAT, CDR2 FQNNGV. CDR3 size: 18 residues. Trimming removed 5 bases at V and 1 base at J, with 23 bases between. CDR3 residues: CASSLTLRTGGSQETQYF. In nucleotides, the CDR3 is TGTGCCAGCAGCCTCACCTTAAGGACAGGCGGGAGCCAAGAGACCCAGTACTTC.

This chain connects TRBV29-1 to TRBJ1-3; D ambiguous. CDR3 size: 14 residues. Trimming cost V 4 bases and J 0 bases, with 10 bases left between them. Looked up from germline, CDR1 is SQVTM and CDR2 is ANQGSEA. CDR3 sequence reads: CSVGVGNSGNTIYF. The CDR3 coding sequence is TGCAGCGTTGGGGTAGGGAACTCTGGAAACACCATATATTTT.

As regards this clone: Other DNA sequences within the sample encode an identical CDR3. This chain links TRBV19 with TRBJ2-3; TRBD2 agrees at 8 bases. V dropped 1 base and J dropped 2; count of bases not matched to a gene: 5. CDR3 length: 16 amino acids. Germline loops: CDR1 LNHDA, CDR2 SQIVND (reference sequence). This CDR3 reads CASSIGTSGSTDTQYF. In DNA form, the CDR3 reads TGTGCCAGTAGTATAGGAACTAGCGGATCCACAGATACGCAGTATTTT.

The chain employs TRBV7-3 and TRBJ2-7, with TRBD2 as a possible D gene (5 bases). The V and J ends lost 2 bases and 6 bases respectively, with 11 bases between them. Germline V lookup: CDR1 SGHTA, CDR2 FQGTGA. The CDR3 loop spans 13 amino acids. CDR3 loop: CASSLDYWGEQYF. Written as DNA, the CDR3 is TGTGCCAGCAGCTTAGACTATTGGGGCGAGCAGTACTTC.

The chain combines TRBV6-2 or TRBV6-3 with TRBJ1-1; D gene ambiguous. Trimming cost V 2 bases and J 5 bases, with 9 bases left between them. Per the germline V gene, CDR1 is MNHEY and CDR2 is SVGEGT. The CDR3 sequence is 13 residues long. As DNA, the CDR3 is TGTGCCAGCAGTTACGGGGAGACGACTGAAGCTTTCTTT. Amino acids: CASSYGETTEAFF.

The J gene is TRBJ2-2, the V gene TRBV19; D is ambiguous. Trimming pared 7 bases from V and 0 bases from J, leaving 12 bases between. The CDR3 is 15 amino acids. The germline CDR1 and CDR2 sequences are LNHDA and SQIVND (reference sequence). For the CDR3, the DNA is TGTGCCAGTACGTTCGGCAATCCGAACACCGGGGAGCTGTTTTTT. Encoded protein: CASTFGNPNTGELFF.

The V gene is TRBV9, the J gene TRBJ1-3; no reliable D call. The ends were cut back, 1 base at V and 4 bases at J, with 6 bases in the middle. This CDR3 spans 13 amino acids. Germline values: CDR1 SGDLS, CDR2 YYNGEE. The CDR3 spells CASSVPGGNTIYF. The CDR3 nucleotides read TGTGCCAGCAGCGTACCCGGCGGAAACACCATATATTTT.

Here the CDR3 DNA reads TGCAGCGTTGAAACAGGGAGCACAGATACGCAGTATTTT. Its translation: CSVETGSTDTQYF. V gene TRBV29-1 combines with J gene TRBJ2-3; D perhaps matches TRBD1 (6 bases). The CDR3 has 13 residues. Trimming left V 2 bases short and J 0 bases short, with 6 bases between. CDR1 SQVTM and CDR2 ANQGSEA come from the germline V gene.

In its sample, this clone was seen a few times. The CDR3 here is CASRTGTEGEAFF. The CDR3 region has the DNA TGTGCCAGTAGGACCGGGACAGAAGGTGAAGCTTTCTTT. The chain links TRBV19 to TRBJ1-1, with 7 bases aligning to TRBD1. V shed 6 bases, J shed 7 bases, and the junction held 8 bases outside the gene matches. The CDR3 has 13 residues. CDR1 LNHDA and CDR2 SQIVND come from the germline V gene (reference sequence). Complete variable domain (other parts from reference TRBV19 and TRBJ1-1): DGGITQSPKYLFRKEGQNVTLSCEQNLNHDAMYWYRQDPGQGLRLIYYSQIVNDFQKGDIAEGYSVSREKKESFPLTVTSAQKNPTAFYLCASRTGTEGEAFFGQGTRLTVV.